The next 21 T cell receptor beta chains were all read from a single sample in a study of shared clonotypes between healthy human individuals. Repertoires were generated with immunoSEQ multiplex PCR, while TCRdb's copy carries only in-frame clones and drops some. Among about 1.5 million clones listed, around 97% were seen once. Source material: naive CD4+ T cells sorted from blood. Subset indicated: CD45RA+ positively selected. These receptors originate from a man aged 25-45 years in good health.

CDR3 sequence reads: CASSLIGLAGGYEQYF. The CDR3 coding sequence is TGTGCCAGCAGCTTAATAGGACTAGCGGGAGGCTACGAGCAGTACTTC. The gene calls are TRBV11-2 and TRBJ2-7; TRBD2 agrees at 14 bases. CDR1 SGHAT and CDR2 FQNNGV come from the germline V gene. The CDR3 loop spans 16 amino acids. V was clipped by 2 bases and J by 3 bases; unmatched bases: 3.

The V gene is TRBV18, the J gene TRBJ2-5; 7 nucleotides align to TRBD1. The CDR3 runs to 15 residues. With V trimmed by 6 bases and J by 2 bases, 9 bases remained unmatched. Germline CDR1 and CDR2: KGHSH and LQKENI. Here the CDR3 DNA reads TGTGCCAGCTCCATATTTCCGGGACAGCAAGAGACCCAGTACTTC. Translation: CASSIFPGQQETQYF. The full variable domain, completed using reference TRBV18 and TRBJ2-5, is NAGVMQNPRHLVRRRGQEARLRCSPMKGHSHVYWYRQLPEEGLKFMVYLQKENIIDESGMPKERFSAEFPKEGPSILRIQQVVRGDSAAYFCASSIFPGQQETQYFGPGTRLLVL.

As to this clone: Other DNA sequences in this sample translate to the same CDR3. The V and J genes are TRBV20-1 and TRBJ2-1; TRBD2 might be the D (5 bases). From germline, CDR1 is DFQATT and CDR2 SNEGSKA (reference sequence). This CDR3 contains 11 residues. V was pared by 6 bases and J by 2 bases, with 5 bases between. In DNA, the CDR3 is TGCAGTGCCGGGACCTACAATGAGCAGTTCTTC. Translation gives CSAGTYNEQFF.

This chain connects TRBV5-1 to TRBJ2-1; maybe TRBD1 (5 bases). Trimming shortened V by 4 bases and J by 4 bases, and 9 bases separated the two germline ends. Germline CDR1 is SGHRS and CDR2 is YFSETQ. This CDR3 has 13 residues. As DNA, the CDR3 is TGCGCCAGCAGCCCGGACATGTACAATGAGCAGTTCTTC. Translating it yields CASSPDMYNEQFF. Full variable domain (missing parts from reference TRBV5-1 and TRBJ2-1): KAGVTQTPRYLIKTRGQQVTLSCSPISGHRSVSWYQQTPGQGLQFLFEYFSETQRNKGNFPGRFSGRQFSNSRSEMNVSTLELGDSALYLCASSPDMYNEQFFGPGTRLTVL.

The rearrangement joins TRBV5-4 to TRBJ2-5; TRBD1 matches 8 bases. V trimming: 0 bases; J trimming: 1 base; junction bases outside the gene matches: 5. The CDR3 has 16 amino acids. Germline assignment: CDR1 SGHNT and CDR2 YYREEE (reference sequence). The CDR3 region is CASSLGDRGFQETQYF. The CDR3 nucleotides read TGTGCCAGCAGCTTGGGTGACAGGGGCTTCCAAGAGACCCAGTACTTC.

The chain recombines TRBV19 with TRBJ2-3; tentative D call: TRBD1 (6 bases). Trimming removed 3 bases at V and 9 bases at J, with 7 bases between. CDR1 LNHDA and CDR2 SQIVND come from the germline V gene (reference sequence). The CDR3 consists of 11 residues. Here the CDR3 reads CASSMTGTQYF. Written as DNA, the CDR3 is TGTGCCAGTAGTATGACAGGCACGCAGTATTTT. Full variable domain (remainder filled in from reference TRBV19 and TRBJ2-3): DGGITQSPKYLFRKEGQNVTLSCEQNLNHDAMYWYRQDPGQGLRLIYYSQIVNDFQKGDIAEGYSVSREKKESFPLTVTSAQKNPTAFYLCASSMTGTQYFGPGTRLTVL.

This rearrangement joins TRBV19 to TRBJ2-7; D is unclear. CDR3 length equals 14 residues. Germline V lookup: CDR1 LNHDA, CDR2 SQIVND (reference sequence). Trimming removed 3 bases from V and 0 bases from J, with 9 bases in between. CDR3 DNA sequence: TGTGCCAGTAGTATCCAGGTTTCCTCCTACGAGCAGTACTTC. The encoded protein is CASSIQVSSYEQYF.

The V and J genes are TRBV5-1 and TRBJ2-1, with a possible D match to TRBD1 (6 bases). The germline V gene has CDR1 SGHRS and CDR2 YFSETQ. The CDR3 runs 15 residues. The V end lost 4 bases, the J end lost 6 bases, and 17 bases lay between the germline ends. The CDR3 loop reads CASSPQGYEGNEQFF. The CDR3, as DNA: TGCGCCAGCAGCCCCCAGGGGTACGAGGGCAATGAGCAGTTCTTC. The entire variable domain, with the rest obtained from reference TRBV5-1 and TRBJ2-1, is as follows: KAGVTQTPRYLIKTRGQQVTLSCSPISGHRSVSWYQQTPGQGLQFLFEYFSETQRNKGNFPGRFSGRQFSNSRSEMNVSTLELGDSALYLCASSPQGYEGNEQFFGPGTRLTVL.

The V and J genes are TRBV6-5 and TRBJ1-5; D call uncertain. V was pared by 5 bases and J by 1 base, with 12 bases between. Germline assignment: CDR1 MNHEY and CDR2 SVGAGI. CDR3 length: 15 amino acids. The chain's CDR3 is CASSRTSDSNQPQHF. CDR3 coding DNA: TGTGCCAGCAGTAGGACCAGCGACAGCAATCAGCCCCAGCATTTT.

This clone was seen a single time. The chain recombines TRBV7-2 with TRBJ2-5, with D perhaps matching TRBD1 (6 bases). The ends were cut back, 3 bases at V and 5 bases at J, with 10 bases in the middle. From germline, CDR1 is SGHTA and CDR2 FQGNSA. The CDR3 extends over 13 amino acids. CDR3 nucleotides: TGTGCCAGCAGCTTTGGACAGACGGAGACCCAGTACTTC. Translating gives CASSFGQTETQYF. Drawing the rest from reference TRBV7-2 and TRBJ2-5, the complete variable domain is GAGVSQSPSNKVTEKGKDVELRCDPISGHTALYWYRQSLGQGLEFLIYFQGNSAPDKSGLPSDRFSAERTGGSVSTLTIQRTQQEDSAVYLCASSFGQTETQYFGPGTRLLVL.

V is TRBV19 and J is TRBJ2-7, with D possibly being TRBD1 (5 bases). Trimming cost V 8 bases and J 3 bases, with 17 bases left between them. Germline values: CDR1 LNHDA, CDR2 SQIVND (reference sequence). The CDR3 spans 14 residues. The CDR3 spells CASHHTGRVYEQYF. The DNA for the CDR3 is TGTGCCAGTCATCACACAGGCAGGGTCTACGAGCAGTACTTC. Complete variable domain (other parts from reference TRBV19 and TRBJ2-7): DGGITQSPKYLFRKEGQNVTLSCEQNLNHDAMYWYRQDPGQGLRLIYYSQIVNDFQKGDIAEGYSVSREKKESFPLTVTSAQKNPTAFYLCASHHTGRVYEQYFGPGTRLTVT.

The chain uses TRBV6-5 and TRBJ2-3; tentatively, D is TRBD1 or TRBD2 (5 bases each). Germline V gene lookup returns CDR1 MNHEY and CDR2 SVGAGI. Trimming stripped 6 bases from V and 6 bases from J, with 19 bases between. The CDR3 spans 15 residues. The CDR3 spells CASRIVGASLDTQYF. The CDR3, as DNA: TGTGCCAGCAGAATAGTCGGGGCCTCCTTGGATACGCAGTATTTT.

As regards this clone: This CDR3 is also generated by other DNA sequences in the sample. The chain is built from TRBV19 and TRBJ1-5; D gene unclear. V shed 8 bases and J shed 4 bases, with 3 bases lying between them. The CDR3 totals 10 residues. Germline-derived CDR1 and CDR2 are LNHDA and SQIVND (reference sequence). The CDR3 coding sequence is TGTGCCAGTGGTAATCAGCCCCAGCATTTT. It specifies CASGNQPQHF.

The genes are TRBV21-1 and TRBJ2-3; the table calls TRBD2, which could not be checked here. TRBV21-1 is designated a pseudogene. CDR3 size: 14 residues. In DNA form, the CDR3 reads TGTGCCAGCAGCAGACAATTGGGGGGGAATACGCAGTATTTT. This gives the protein CASSRQLGGNTQYF.

The chain employs TRBV18 and TRBJ2-3; D gene ambiguous. V was trimmed by 0 bases and J by 6 bases, leaving 10 bases between them. The CDR3 covers 14 residues. CDR1 and CDR2 from the germline V gene are KGHSH and LQKENI. CDR3 sequence: CASSPPGMRDTQYF. The CDR3 DNA reads TGTGCCAGCTCACCACCGGGAATGCGGGATACGCAGTATTTT.

The chain joins TRBV28 to TRBJ1-1; a weak D match, TRBD1 (5 bases). The CDR3 contains 14 residues. Trimming left V 3 bases short and J 6 bases short, with 14 bases between. Germline-derived CDR1 and CDR2 are MDHEN and SYDVKM. As DNA, the CDR3 is TGTGCCAGCAGTTTTTCGGGGCCGCGGGCTGAAGCTTTCTTT. This encodes CASSFSGPRAEAFF.

The chain joins TRBV14 to TRBJ2-2; 7 nucleotides align to TRBD1. The germline CDR1 and CDR2 sequences are SGHDN and FVKESK. This CDR3 contains 15 residues. Unmatched junction bases numbered 9, after V lost 5 bases and J lost 6 bases. The CDR3: CASSGRQGLAGELFF. The CDR3 nucleotides are TGTGCCAGCAGCGGCCGACAGGGTCTCGCCGGGGAGCTGTTTTTT.

The chain uses TRBV7-3 and TRBJ1-1; D gene unclear. From germline, CDR1 is SGHTA and CDR2 FQGTGA. The V end lost 5 bases, the J end lost 4 bases, and 14 bases lay between the germline ends. This CDR3 is built from 14 residues. In DNA form, the CDR3 reads TGTGCCAGCAGCCGTACCCCGGGAGCCACTGAAGCTTTCTTT. Protein product: CASSRTPGATEAFF. Combining the CDR3 with reference TRBV7-3 and TRBJ1-1 gives the whole variable domain GAGVSQTPSNKVTEKGKYVELRCDPISGHTALYWYRQSLGQGPEFLIYFQGTGAADDSGLPNDRFFAVRPEGSVSTLKIQRTERGDSAVYLCASSRTPGATEAFFGQGTRLTVV.

About this clone itself: Different DNA sequences within this sample yield the same CDR3. The chain recombines TRBV28 with TRBJ1-5; D is uncertain. The germline V gene has CDR1 MDHEN and CDR2 SYDVKM. Trimming took 8 bases from V and 2 from J, leaving 7 bases between them. The CDR3 extends over 12 amino acids. CDR3 sequence (DNA): TGTGCCAGCGGGCAGGGCAATCAGCCCCAGCATTTT. It specifies CASGQGNQPQHF.

J is TRBJ2-1 and V is TRBV11-3; D possibly corresponds to TRBD1 (6 bases). The ends were cut back, 0 bases at V and 8 bases at J, with 14 bases in the middle. Germline lookup yields CDR1 SGHNT and CDR2 YENEEA. CDR3 length: 15 amino acids. The CDR3 DNA reads as TGTGCCAGCAGCTTAGATGGGGGCCCCTCCGATGAGCAGTTCTTC. This encodes CASSLDGGPSDEQFF.

The chain is built from TRBV5-1 and TRBJ2-1; TRBD2 matches 11 bases. V lost 4 bases to trimming and J lost 5 bases; unmatched junction nucleotides: 5. This CDR3 has 15 residues. CDR1 and CDR2 (germline): SGHRS, YFSETQ. The CDR3 region is CASSPRTSGHNEQFF. CDR3 DNA: TGCGCCAGCAGCCCCCGGACTAGCGGGCACAATGAGCAGTTCTTC.